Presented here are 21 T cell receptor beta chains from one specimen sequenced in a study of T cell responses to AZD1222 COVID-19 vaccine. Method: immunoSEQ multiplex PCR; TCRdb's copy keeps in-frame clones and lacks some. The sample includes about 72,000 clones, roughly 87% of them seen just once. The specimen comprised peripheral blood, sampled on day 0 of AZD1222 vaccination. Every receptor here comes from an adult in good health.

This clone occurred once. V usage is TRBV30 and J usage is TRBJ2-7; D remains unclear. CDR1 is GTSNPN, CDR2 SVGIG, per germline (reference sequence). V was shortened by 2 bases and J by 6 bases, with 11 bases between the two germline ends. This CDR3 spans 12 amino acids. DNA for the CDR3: TGTGCCTGGAGTACCATACGGGCCGAGCAGTACTTC. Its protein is CAWSTIRAEQYF.

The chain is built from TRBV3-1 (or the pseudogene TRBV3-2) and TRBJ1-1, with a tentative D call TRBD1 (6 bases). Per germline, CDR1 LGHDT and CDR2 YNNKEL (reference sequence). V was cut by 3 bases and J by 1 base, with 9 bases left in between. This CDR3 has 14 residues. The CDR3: CASSHRTENTEAFF. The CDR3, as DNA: TGTGCCAGCAGCCATAGGACAGAGAACACTGAAGCTTTCTTT.

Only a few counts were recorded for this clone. CDR3 amino acids: CASSLFRDIGFNEQFF. Here the CDR3 DNA reads TGCGCCAGCAGCTTGTTTCGGGACATCGGTTTCAATGAGCAGTTCTTC. The chain joins TRBV5-1 to TRBJ2-1; maybe TRBD1 (6 bases). The CDR3 spans 16 residues. V lost 1 base, J lost 6 bases, and 17 bases lay in between. Looked up from germline, CDR1 is SGHRS and CDR2 is YFSETQ.

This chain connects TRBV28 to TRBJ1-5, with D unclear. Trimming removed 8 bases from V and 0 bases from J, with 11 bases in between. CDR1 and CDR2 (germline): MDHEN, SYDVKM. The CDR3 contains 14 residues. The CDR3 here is CASLSPNSNQPQHF. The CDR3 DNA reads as TGTGCCAGCCTGAGCCCAAATAGCAATCAGCCCCAGCATTTT.

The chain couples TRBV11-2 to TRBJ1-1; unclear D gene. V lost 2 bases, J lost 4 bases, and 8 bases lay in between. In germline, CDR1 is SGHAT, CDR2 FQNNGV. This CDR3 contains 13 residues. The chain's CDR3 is CASSLFRRTEAFF. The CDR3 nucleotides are TGTGCCAGCAGCTTATTCCGCCGCACTGAAGCTTTCTTT.

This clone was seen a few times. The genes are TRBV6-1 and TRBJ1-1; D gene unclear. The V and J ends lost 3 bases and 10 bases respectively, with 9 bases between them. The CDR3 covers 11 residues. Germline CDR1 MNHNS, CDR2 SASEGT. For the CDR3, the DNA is TGTGCCAGCAGTGAGTCTCTTGGAGCTTTCTTT. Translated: CASSESLGAFF.

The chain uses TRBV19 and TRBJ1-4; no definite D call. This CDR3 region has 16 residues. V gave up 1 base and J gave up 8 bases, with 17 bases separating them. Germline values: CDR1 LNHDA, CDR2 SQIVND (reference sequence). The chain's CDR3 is CASSIGAAGGGEKLFF. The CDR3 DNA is TGTGCCAGTAGTATAGGGGCGGCGGGAGGCGGAGAAAAACTGTTTTTT.

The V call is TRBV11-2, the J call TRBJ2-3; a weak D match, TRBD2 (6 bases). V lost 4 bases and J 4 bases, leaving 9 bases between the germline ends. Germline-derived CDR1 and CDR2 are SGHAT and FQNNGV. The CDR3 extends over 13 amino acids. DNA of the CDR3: TGTGCCAGCAGCTCGACTAGGGCAGATACGCAGTATTTT. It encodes CASSSTRADTQYF.

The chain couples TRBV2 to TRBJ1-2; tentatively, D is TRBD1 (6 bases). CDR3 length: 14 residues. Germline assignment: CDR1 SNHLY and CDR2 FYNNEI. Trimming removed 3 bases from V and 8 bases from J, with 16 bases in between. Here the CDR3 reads CASSEAGGEKGYTF. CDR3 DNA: TGTGCCAGCAGTGAGGCCGGGGGCGAAAAGGGCTACACCTTC.

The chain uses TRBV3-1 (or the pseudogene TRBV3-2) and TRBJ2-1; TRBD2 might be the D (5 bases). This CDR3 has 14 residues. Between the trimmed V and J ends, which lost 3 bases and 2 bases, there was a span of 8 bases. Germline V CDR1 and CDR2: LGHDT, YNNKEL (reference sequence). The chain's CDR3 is CASSQRLPYNEQFF. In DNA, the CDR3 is TGTGCCAGCAGCCAGCGACTACCCTACAATGAGCAGTTCTTC.

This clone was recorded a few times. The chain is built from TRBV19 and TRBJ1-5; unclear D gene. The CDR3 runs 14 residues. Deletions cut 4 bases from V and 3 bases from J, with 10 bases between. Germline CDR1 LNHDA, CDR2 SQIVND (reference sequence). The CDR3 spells CASSNARSNQPQHF. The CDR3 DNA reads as TGTGCCAGTAGTAATGCCAGGTCCAATCAGCCCCAGCATTTT.

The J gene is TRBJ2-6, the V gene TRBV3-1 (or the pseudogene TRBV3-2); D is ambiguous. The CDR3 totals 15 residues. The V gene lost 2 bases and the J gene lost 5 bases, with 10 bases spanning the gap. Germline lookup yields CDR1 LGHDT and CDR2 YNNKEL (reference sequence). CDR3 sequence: CASSQSHLWANVLTF. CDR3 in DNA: TGTGCCAGCAGCCAAAGCCACCTCTGGGCCAACGTCCTGACTTTC.

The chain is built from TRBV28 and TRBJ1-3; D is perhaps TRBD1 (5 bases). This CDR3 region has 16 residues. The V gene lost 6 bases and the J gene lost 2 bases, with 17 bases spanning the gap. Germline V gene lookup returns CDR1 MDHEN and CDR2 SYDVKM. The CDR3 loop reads CASSLGGIRAGNTIYF. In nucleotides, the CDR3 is TGTGCCAGCAGCCTTGGGGGGATTCGGGCTGGAAACACCATATATTTT.

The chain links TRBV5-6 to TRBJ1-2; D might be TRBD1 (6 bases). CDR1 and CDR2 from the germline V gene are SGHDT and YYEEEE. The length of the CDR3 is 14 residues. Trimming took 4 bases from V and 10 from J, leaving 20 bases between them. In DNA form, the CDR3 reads TGTGCCAGCAGCGCGCCACGGACAGCTCAGGACTACACCTTC. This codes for CASSAPRTAQDYTF. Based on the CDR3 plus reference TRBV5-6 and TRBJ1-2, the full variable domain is DAGVTQSPTHLIKTRGQQVTLRCSPKSGHDTVSWYQQALGQGPQFIFQYYEEEERQRGNFPDRFSGHQFPNYSSELNVNALLLGDSALYLCASSAPRTAQDYTFGSGTRLTVV.

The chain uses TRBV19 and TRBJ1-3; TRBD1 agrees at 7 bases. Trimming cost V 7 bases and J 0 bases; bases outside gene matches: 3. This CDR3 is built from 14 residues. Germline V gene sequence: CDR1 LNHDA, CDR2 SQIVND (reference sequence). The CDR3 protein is CASKHRGSGNTIYF. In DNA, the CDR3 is TGTGCCAGTAAACACAGGGGCTCTGGAAACACCATATATTTT.

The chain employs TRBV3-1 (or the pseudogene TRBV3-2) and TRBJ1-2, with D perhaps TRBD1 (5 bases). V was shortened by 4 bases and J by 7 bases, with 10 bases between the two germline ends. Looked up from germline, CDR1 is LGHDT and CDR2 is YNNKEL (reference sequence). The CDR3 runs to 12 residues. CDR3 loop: CASSLWDGGYTF. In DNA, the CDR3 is TGTGCCAGCAGCCTCTGGGACGGTGGCTACACCTTC.

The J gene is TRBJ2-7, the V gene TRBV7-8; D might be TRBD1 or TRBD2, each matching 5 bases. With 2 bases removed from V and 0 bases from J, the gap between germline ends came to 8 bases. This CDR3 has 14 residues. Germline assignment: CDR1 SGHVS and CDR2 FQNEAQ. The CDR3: CASSLKGSSYEQYF. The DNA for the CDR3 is TGTGCCAGCAGCTTAAAGGGGAGCTCCTACGAGCAGTACTTC.

This chain's CDR3 is CASSSTDRGEQYF. The CDR3 DNA is TGTGCCAGCAGCTCAACCGACAGGGGCGAGCAGTACTTC. This sequence joins TRBV7-9 and TRBJ2-7; 8 bases are shared with TRBD1. The length of the CDR3 is 13 residues. CDR1 is SEHNR and CDR2 is FQNEAQ in the germline V gene (reference sequence). After removal of 4 bases from V and 6 bases from J, the junction contained 5 bases not matched to a gene.

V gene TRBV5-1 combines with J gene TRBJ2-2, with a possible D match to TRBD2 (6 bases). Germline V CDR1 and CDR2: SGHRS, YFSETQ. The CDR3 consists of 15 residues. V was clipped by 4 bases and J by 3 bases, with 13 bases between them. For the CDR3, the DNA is TGCGCCAGCAGCCTTGAGGGACTCCACACCGGGGAGCTGTTTTTT. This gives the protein CASSLEGLHTGELFF. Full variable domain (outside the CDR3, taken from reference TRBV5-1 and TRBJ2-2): KAGVTQTPRYLIKTRGQQVTLSCSPISGHRSVSWYQQTPGQGLQFLFEYFSETQRNKGNFPGRFSGRQFSNSRSEMNVSTLELGDSALYLCASSLEGLHTGELFFGEGSRLTVL.

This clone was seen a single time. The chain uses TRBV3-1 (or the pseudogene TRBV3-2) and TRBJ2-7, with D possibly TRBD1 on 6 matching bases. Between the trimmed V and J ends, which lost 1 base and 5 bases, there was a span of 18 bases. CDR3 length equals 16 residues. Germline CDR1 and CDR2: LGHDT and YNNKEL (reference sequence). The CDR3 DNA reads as TGTGCCAGCAGCCAAGTTCGCAGGGGCAACCGGAACGAGCAGTACTTC. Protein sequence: CASSQVRRGNRNEQYF.

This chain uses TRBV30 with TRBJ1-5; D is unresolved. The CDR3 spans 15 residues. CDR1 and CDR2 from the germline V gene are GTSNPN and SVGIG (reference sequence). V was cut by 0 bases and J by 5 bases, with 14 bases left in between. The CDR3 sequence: CAWSVGSNPHQPQHF. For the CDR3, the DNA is TGTGCCTGGAGTGTGGGGTCGAACCCCCATCAGCCCCAGCATTTT. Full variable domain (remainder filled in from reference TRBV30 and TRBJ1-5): SQTIHQWPATLVQPVGSPLSLECTVEGTSNPNLYWYRQAAGRGLQLLFYSVGIGQISSEVPQNLSASRPQDRQFILSSKKLLLSDSGFYLCAWSVGSNPHQPQHFGDGTRLSIL.